The rows below give T cell receptor beta chains drawn from one sample of a study of blood T cell repertoires in COVID-19. Profiling relied on immunoSEQ multiplex PCR, and the TCRdb table lists in-frame clones only, not all of them. Of around 310,000 clones in the sample, 90% were seen once. Sequences were obtained from peripheral blood. The receptors were gathered from a woman aged 40 to 55 with COVID-19, enrolled during active disease. Both conserved end residues are part of each CDR3. Fields, in order: V gene, CDR3 length, clone size, J gene, D gene, CDR3 DNA, CDR3 protein. The D gene is left open where the match is weak. Size tells how often a clone was seen (once, few, many) or the class of an expanded clone, and some rows leave it out.

>TRBV27|13|few|TRBJ1-6|-
TGTGCCAGCAGTTCAATGATCGGACAGACCCTCCACTTT
CASSSMIGQTLHF
>TRBV9|14|-|TRBJ1-2|-
TGTGCCAGCAGCCGACTGACGGTTAACTATGGCTACACCTTC
CASSRLTVNYGYTF
>TRBV21-1|18|-|TRBJ2-5|-
TGTGCCAGCAGCCCAAGGGGGACAGGGGGCGACGGGCCAGAGACCCAGTACTTC
CASSPRGTGGDGPETQYF
>TRBV4-3|18|-|TRBJ2-1|TRBD1
TGCGCCAGCAGCCGAGGGACAGGGGGCGGAAGGTGGGACAATGAGCAGTTCTTC
CASSRGTGGGRWDNEQFF
>TRBV18|16|-|TRBJ1-1|TRBD1
TGTGCCAGCTCCTCTACTGCGGGCGGGACAGGGGATAAAGCTTTCTTT
CASSSTAGGTGDKAFF
>TRBV7-9|15|-|TRBJ1-1|-
TGTGCCAGCAGCCCAGATGGACAGTTGAACACTGAAGCTTTCTTT
CASSPDGQLNTEAFF
>TRBV25-1|14|once|TRBJ2-1|-
TGTGCCAGCAGTGCGGGGGTCGGGCGTGATGAGCAGTTCTTC
CASSAGVGRDEQFF
>TRBV19|13|-|TRBJ2-3|-
TGTGCCAGTAGTATCACAGGCACAGATACGCAGTATTTT
CASSITGTDTQYF
>TRBV4-3|17|-|TRBJ2-7|-
TGCGCCAGCAGCCAATCCTCGGGAACTAGCCATCCGAAAGAGCAGTACTTC
CASSQSSGTSHPKEQYF
>TRBV4-2|17|-|TRBJ1-1|TRBD1
TGTGCCAGCAGCCACCGACAGGGGGCTCAGGGCAGCACTGAAGCTTTCTTT
CASSHRQGAQGSTEAFF
>TRBV19|16|-|TRBJ1-5|-
TGTGCCAGTAGTATAAGTCAGGGGCTCGTCAATCAGCCCCAGCATTTT
CASSISQGLVNQPQHF
>TRBV5-5|16|-|TRBJ1-1|-
TGTGCCAGCAGCTTGGCCCGGGGGAAACTGAACACTGAAGCTTTCTTT
CASSLARGKLNTEAFF
>TRBV6-2/TRBV6-3|16|-|TRBJ2-2|TRBD1
TGTGCCAGCAGCCAGGGGACAGGGGGCAACACCGGGGAGCTGTTTTTT
CASSQGTGGNTGELFF
>TRBV9|13|-|TRBJ1-2|-
TGTGCCAGCAGCGTCGGCAGGGACTATGGCTACACCTTC
CASSVGRDYGYTF
>TRBV6-2/TRBV6-3|19|-|TRBJ2-1|TRBD2
TGTGCCAGCAGTTACTCCAAGCGGGAGGCTTCATTTTCCTACAATGAGCAGTTCTTC
CASSYSKREASFSYNEQFF
>TRBV11-2|13|few|TRBJ1-2|TRBD1
TGTGCCAGCAGCTCGGGACAGAGCTATGGCTACACCTTC
CASSSGQSYGYTF
>TRBV9|15|-|TRBJ1-2|-
TGTGCCAGCAGCCCAAGGGGGAGAGCTAACTATGGCTACACCTTC
CASSPRGRANYGYTF
>TRBV19|14|-|TRBJ1-1|TRBD1
TGTGCCAGTAGTATTAGACAGGGGGGCACTGAAGCTTTCTTT
CASSIRQGGTEAFF
>TRBV30|13|-|TRBJ1-6|TRBD1
TGTGCCTGGCTGGGACAGGGGTATTCACCCCTCCACTTT
CAWLGQGYSPLHF
>TRBV20-1|13|-|TRBJ1-5|TRBD1
TGCAGTGCTAGTTCGGGGACAGATCAGCCCCAGCATTTT
CSASSGTDQPQHF
>TRBV18|14|-|TRBJ1-4|TRBD1
TGTGCCAGCTCAGAGGACAGGGGTAATGAAAAACTGTTTTTT
CASSEDRGNEKLFF
>TRBV11-2|14|-|TRBJ2-1|TRBD2
TGTGCCAGCAGGCCGCGACTAGCGGGCTATGAGCAGTTCTTC
CASRPRLAGYEQFF
>TRBV3-1/TRBV3-2|17|-|TRBJ2-1|TRBD2
TGTGCCAGCAGCCCAACTAGCGGGGGGGCCGGGTGGAATGAGCAGTTCTTC
CASSPTSGGAGWNEQFF
>TRBV7-6|19|-|TRBJ2-3|TRBD2
TGTGCCAGCAGACAACCGGGACTAGCGGGAGATGGAGTCACAGATACGCAGTATTTT
CASRQPGLAGDGVTDTQYF
>TRBV9|14|-|TRBJ1-4|-
TGTGCCAGCGGGGTCGGGGGATCTAATGAAAAACTGTTTTTT
CASGVGGSNEKLFF
>TRBV24-1|15|-|TRBJ2-1|-
TGTGCCACCAGTGACCGGACAGTCCCAAGCGGTGAGCAGTTCTTC
CATSDRTVPSGEQFF
>TRBV6-5|12|-|TRBJ2-3|TRBD2
TGTGCCAGTGGACTAGCGATAGATACGCAGTATTTT
CASGLAIDTQYF
>TRBV4-3|14|-|TRBJ2-7|-
TGCGCCAGCAGCCCTGGACGGGGCTCCTACGAGCAGTACTTC
CASSPGRGSYEQYF
>TRBV19|15|-|TRBJ2-1|-
TGTGCCACTCCTCGGGCGGGACTGGACGACAATGAGCAGTTCTTC
CATPRAGLDDNEQFF
>TRBV7-2|16|-|TRBJ2-5|TRBD2
TGTGCCAGCAGCTCTCGCCCGCGGGGGTTCCAAGAGACCCAGTACTTC
CASSSRPRGFQETQYF
>TRBV5-1|15|-|TRBJ1-1|TRBD1
TGCGCCAGCAGCTTGGTAACAGGGGCGAACACTGAAGCTTTCTTT
CASSLVTGANTEAFF
>TRBV20-1|11|once|TRBJ2-7|TRBD2
TGCAGTGCTAGGGGGGGGGACGAGCAGTACTTC
CSARGGDEQYF
>TRBV20-1|12|few|TRBJ1-1|-
TGCAGTGCTAGTCAGGGGAACACTGAAGCTTTCTTT
CSASQGNTEAFF
>TRBV6-5|12|-|TRBJ1-5|-
TGTGCCAGCACCCCCGGGAATCAGCCCCAGCATTTT
CASTPGNQPQHF
>TRBV12-3/TRBV12-4|13|-|TRBJ1-1|TRBD1
TGTGCCAGCAGTACAAAGACAGGGTCTGAAGCTTTCTTT
CASSTKTGSEAFF
>TRBV4-3|14|-|TRBJ1-1|-
TGCGCCAGCAGCCAAGAGCTAGGGAGAACTGAAGCTTTCTTT
CASSQELGRTEAFF
>TRBV27|16|-|TRBJ2-7|TRBD2
TGTGCCAGCAGTTCTAAGAGACTAGCTTCACCCTACGAGCAGTACTTC
CASSSKRLASPYEQYF
>TRBV3-1/TRBV3-2|13|-|TRBJ1-1|-
TGTGCCAGCAGCCAAGGTTTGCAGGATGGAGCTTTCTTT
CASSQGLQDGAFF
>TRBV6-1|15|-|TRBJ1-5|-
TGTGCCAGCAGTGAACGGAGGAGCCTAAATCAGCCCCAGCATTTT
CASSERRSLNQPQHF
>TRBV19|14|-|TRBJ1-4|-
TGTGCCAGTAGCTGGAGGACCTTGGGAGAAAAACTGTTTTTT
CASSWRTLGEKLFF
>TRBV7-2|15|-|TRBJ1-3|TRBD1
TGTGCCAGCTCGGGACAGGGAAACTCTGGAAACACCATATATTTT
CASSGQGNSGNTIYF
>TRBV10-3|15|-|TRBJ1-6|TRBD1
TGTGCCATCAGTGAGTCAGGGACAGGAAATTCACCCCTCCACTTT
CAISESGTGNSPLHF
>TRBV5-1|15|-|TRBJ2-5|TRBD2
TGCGCCAGCAGCTTGGTCGGGGGGGCCGTGGAGACCCAGTACTTC
CASSLVGGAVETQYF
>TRBV4-2|15|-|TRBJ1-2|TRBD1
TGTGCCAGCAGCCCCGGAGGGACAGGGGACTATGGCTACACCTTC
CASSPGGTGDYGYTF
>TRBV24-1|16|-|TRBJ1-2|-
TGTGCCACCAGTGATTCCCGAGAATCAGGGTTCGATGGCTACACCTTC
CATSDSRESGFDGYTF
>TRBV6-5|15|few|TRBJ2-3|TRBD1
TGTGCCAGCAGTTTGGGGACAGTTAGCACAGATACGCAGTATTTT
CASSLGTVSTDTQYF
>TRBV7-8|15|-|TRBJ1-4|-
TGTGCCAGCAGCTTAGGGGAGGGGAGGGATGAAAAACTGTTTTTT
CASSLGEGRDEKLFF
>TRBV18|13|once|TRBJ1-2|-
TGTGCCAGCTCACCAAAAGAACAGGGAGATTTACTCTTC
CASSPKEQGDLLF
>TRBV6-4|18|-|TRBJ2-2|TRBD2
TGTGCCAGCAGTGACAGGCTAGCGGGAGAGATAGACACCGGGGAGCTGTTTTTT
CASSDRLAGEIDTGELFF